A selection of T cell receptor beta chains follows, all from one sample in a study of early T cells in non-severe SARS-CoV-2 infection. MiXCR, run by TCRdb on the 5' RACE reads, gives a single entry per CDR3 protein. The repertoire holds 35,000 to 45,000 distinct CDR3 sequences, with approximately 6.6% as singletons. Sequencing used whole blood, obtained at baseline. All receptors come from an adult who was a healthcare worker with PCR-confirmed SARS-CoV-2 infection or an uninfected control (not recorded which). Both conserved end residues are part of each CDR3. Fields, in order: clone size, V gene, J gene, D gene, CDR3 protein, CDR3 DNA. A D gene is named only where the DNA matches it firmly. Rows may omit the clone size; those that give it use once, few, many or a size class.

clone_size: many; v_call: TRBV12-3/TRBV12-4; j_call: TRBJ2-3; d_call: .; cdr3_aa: CASSLLGDSTDTQYF; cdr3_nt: TGTGCCAGCTCCCTGTTAGGGGATAGCACAGATACGCAGTATTTT
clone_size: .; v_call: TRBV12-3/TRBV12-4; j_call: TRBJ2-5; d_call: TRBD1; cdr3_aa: CASRATGGTQYF; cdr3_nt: TGTGCCAGCAGGGCGACAGGGGGGACCCAGTACTTC
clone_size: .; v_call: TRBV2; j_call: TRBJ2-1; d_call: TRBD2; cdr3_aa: CVSNGEWLAGYNEQFF; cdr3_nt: TGTGTCAGCAACGGGGAATGGCTAGCGGGATACAATGAGCAGTTCTTC
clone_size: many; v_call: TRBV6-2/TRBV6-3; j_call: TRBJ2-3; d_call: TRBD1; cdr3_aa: CASKGTASDTQYF; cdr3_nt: TGTGCCAGCAAGGGGACAGCTTCAGATACGCAGTATTTT
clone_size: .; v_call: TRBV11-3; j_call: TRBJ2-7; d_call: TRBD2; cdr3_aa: CASSRGLAGNEQYF; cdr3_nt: TGTGCCAGCAGCCGCGGACTAGCAGGGAACGAGCAGTACTTC
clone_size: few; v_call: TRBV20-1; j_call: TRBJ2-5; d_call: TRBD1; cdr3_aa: CSTDRGVGSGETQYF; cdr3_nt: TGCAGTACGGACAGGGGTGTTGGTTCCGGAGAGACCCAGTACTTC
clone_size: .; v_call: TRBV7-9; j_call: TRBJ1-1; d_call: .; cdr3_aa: CASSPFTAEAFF; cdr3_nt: TGTGCCAGCAGCCCATTCACGGCCGAAGCTTTCTTT
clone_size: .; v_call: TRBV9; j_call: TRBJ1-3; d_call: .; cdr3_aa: CASSVAGFSGNTIYF; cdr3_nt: TGTGCCAGCAGCGTAGCCGGGTTCTCTGGAAACACCATATATTTT
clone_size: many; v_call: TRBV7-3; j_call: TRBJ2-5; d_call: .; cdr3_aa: CASSSTPGTPYETQYF; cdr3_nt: TGTGCCAGCAGCTCAACGCCCGGGACTCCCTACGAGACCCAGTACTTC
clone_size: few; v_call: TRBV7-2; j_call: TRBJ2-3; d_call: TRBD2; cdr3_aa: CASSLRPLAGGPDTQYF; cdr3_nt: TGTGCCAGCAGCTTACGTCCTCTAGCGGGAGGGCCAGATACGCAGTATTTT
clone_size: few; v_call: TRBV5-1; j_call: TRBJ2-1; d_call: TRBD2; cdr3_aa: CASSTTSGKGYNEQFF; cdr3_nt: TGCGCCAGCAGCACGACTAGCGGGAAAGGGTACAATGAGCAGTTCTTC
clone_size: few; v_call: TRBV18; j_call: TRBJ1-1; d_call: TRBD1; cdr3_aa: CASSPQGARNTEAFF; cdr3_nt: TGTGCCAGCTCACCCCAGGGGGCGCGGAACACTGAAGCTTTCTTT
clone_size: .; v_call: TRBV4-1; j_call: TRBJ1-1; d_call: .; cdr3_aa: CASSQEGSGVGAFF; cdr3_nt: TGCGCCAGCAGCCAAGAGGGGTCAGGAGTGGGAGCTTTCTTT
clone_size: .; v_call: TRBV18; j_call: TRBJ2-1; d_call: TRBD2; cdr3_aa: CASSRGAGGRINEQFF; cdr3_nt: TGTGCCAGCTCCCGAGGGGCTGGCGGGAGGATCAATGAGCAGTTCTTC
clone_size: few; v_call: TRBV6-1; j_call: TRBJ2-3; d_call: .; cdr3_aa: CASSESLGDTQYF; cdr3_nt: TGTGCCAGCAGTGAATCTTTGGGAGATACGCAGTATTTT
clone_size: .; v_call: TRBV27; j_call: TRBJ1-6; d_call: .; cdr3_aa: CASSFSQNSPLHF; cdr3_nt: TGTGCCAGCAGTTTCTCACAGAATTCACCCCTCCACTTT
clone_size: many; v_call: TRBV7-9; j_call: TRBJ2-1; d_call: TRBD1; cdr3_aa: CASSFGQGLDYNEQFF; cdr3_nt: TGTGCCAGCAGCTTTGGACAGGGACTGGATTACAATGAGCAGTTCTTC
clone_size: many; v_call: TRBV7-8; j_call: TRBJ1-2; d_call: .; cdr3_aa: CASSEYRVISGYTF; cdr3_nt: TGTGCCAGCAGCGAGTACAGGGTGATCTCTGGCTACACCTTC
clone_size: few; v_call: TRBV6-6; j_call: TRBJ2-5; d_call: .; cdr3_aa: CASSPPEWLGGTQYF; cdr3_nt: TGTGCCAGCAGCCCTCCGGAGTGGCTAGGGGGGACCCAGTACTTC
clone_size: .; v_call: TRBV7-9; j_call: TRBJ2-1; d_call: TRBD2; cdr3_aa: CASSPSSGSINEQFF; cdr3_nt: TGTGCCAGCAGCCCCTCTAGCGGGAGTATTAATGAGCAGTTCTTC
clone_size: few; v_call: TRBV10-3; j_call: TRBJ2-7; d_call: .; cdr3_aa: CASRDNTYEQYF; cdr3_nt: TGTGCCAGCCGGGACAACACCTACGAGCAGTACTTC
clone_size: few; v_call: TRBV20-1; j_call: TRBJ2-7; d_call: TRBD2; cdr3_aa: CSLRKGTSGTSYEQYF; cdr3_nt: TGCAGCCTACGGAAGGGAACTAGCGGGACTTCCTACGAGCAGTACTTC
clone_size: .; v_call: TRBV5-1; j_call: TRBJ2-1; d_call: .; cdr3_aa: CASSWVATGRSEQFF; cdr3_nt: TGCGCCAGCAGCTGGGTCGCTACAGGGAGGAGTGAGCAGTTCTTC
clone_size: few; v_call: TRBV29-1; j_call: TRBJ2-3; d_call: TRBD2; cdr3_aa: CSVEVLAGADTQYF; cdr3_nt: TGCAGCGTTGAGGTACTAGCGGGAGCAGATACGCAGTATTTT
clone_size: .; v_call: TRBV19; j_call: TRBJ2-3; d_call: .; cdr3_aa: CASSEGLVTDTQYF; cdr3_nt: TGTGCCAGCAGTGAGGGACTCGTCACAGATACGCAGTATTTT
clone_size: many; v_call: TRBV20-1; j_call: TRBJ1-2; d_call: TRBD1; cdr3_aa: CSARTEGQGAYYGYTF; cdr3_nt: TGCAGTGCTCGCACGGAGGGACAGGGCGCATATTATGGCTACACCTTC
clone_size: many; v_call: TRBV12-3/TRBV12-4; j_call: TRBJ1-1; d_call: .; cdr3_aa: CASSPTQGINTEAFF; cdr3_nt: TGTGCCAGCAGTCCAACTCAGGGGATAAACACTGAAGCTTTCTTT
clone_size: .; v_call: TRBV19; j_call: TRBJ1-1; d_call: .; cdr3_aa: CASSIERIMNTEAFF; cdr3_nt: TGTGCCAGTAGTATAGAGCGTATCATGAACACTGAAGCTTTCTTT
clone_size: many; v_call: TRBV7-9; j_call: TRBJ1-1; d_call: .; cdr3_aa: CASSPGPWYTEAFF; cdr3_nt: TGTGCCAGCAGCCCTGGTCCGTGGTACACTGAAGCTTTCTTT
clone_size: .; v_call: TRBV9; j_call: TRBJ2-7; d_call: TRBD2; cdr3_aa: CASSPPGLETGKQYF; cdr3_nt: TGTGCCAGCAGCCCGCCGGGACTAGAAACGGGGAAGCAGTACTTC
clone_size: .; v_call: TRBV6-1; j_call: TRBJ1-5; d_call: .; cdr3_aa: CASSGGDSSNQPQHF; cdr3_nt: TGTGCCAGCAGCGGAGGGGACTCTAGCAATCAGCCCCAGCATTTT
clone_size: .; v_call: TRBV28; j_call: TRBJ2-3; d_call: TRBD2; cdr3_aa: CASSPPSGSFADTQYF; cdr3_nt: TGTGCCAGCAGTCCACCGAGCGGGAGTTTCGCAGATACGCAGTATTTT
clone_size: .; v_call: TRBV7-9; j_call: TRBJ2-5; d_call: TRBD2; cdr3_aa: CASREASGSRETQYF; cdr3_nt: TGTGCCAGCAGGGAAGCTAGCGGGAGTCGGGAGACCCAGTACTTC
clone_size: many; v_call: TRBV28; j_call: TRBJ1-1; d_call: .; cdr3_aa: CASSTPQGVSEAFF; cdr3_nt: TGTGCCAGCAGTACCCCACAGGGAGTCTCTGAAGCTTTCTTT
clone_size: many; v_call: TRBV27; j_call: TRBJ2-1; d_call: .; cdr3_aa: CASSPATTGNEQFF; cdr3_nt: TGTGCCAGCAGTCCCGCGACTACAGGGAATGAGCAGTTCTTC
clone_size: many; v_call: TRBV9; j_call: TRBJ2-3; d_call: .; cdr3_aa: CASSVQGFTDTQYF; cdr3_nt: TGTGCCAGCAGCGTGCAGGGATTCACAGATACGCAGTATTTT
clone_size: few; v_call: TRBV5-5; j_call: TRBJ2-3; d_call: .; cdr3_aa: CASSFQGTDTQYF; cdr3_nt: TGTGCCAGCAGCTTCCAGGGCACAGATACGCAGTATTTT
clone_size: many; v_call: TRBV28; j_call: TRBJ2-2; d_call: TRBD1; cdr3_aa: CASSLSAGTGVTGELFF; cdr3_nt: TGTGCCAGCAGTTTATCCGCCGGGACAGGGGTGACCGGGGAGCTGTTTTTT
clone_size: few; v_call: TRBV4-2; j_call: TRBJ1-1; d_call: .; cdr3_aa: CASSQDGGGDTEAFF; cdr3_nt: TGTGCCAGCAGCCAAGATGGGGGAGGAGACACTGAAGCTTTCTTT
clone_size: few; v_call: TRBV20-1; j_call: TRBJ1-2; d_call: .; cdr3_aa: CSARVAINYGYTF; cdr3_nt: TGCAGTGCTAGAGTCGCCATTAACTATGGCTACACCTTC
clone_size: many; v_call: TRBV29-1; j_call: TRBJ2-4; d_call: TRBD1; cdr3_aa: CSVEGGQGTPQYF; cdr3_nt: TGCAGCGTTGAGGGGGGACAGGGAACGCCTCAGTACTTC
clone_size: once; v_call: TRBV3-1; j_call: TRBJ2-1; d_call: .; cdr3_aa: CASSHWSGLGANEQFF; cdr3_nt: TGTGCCAGCAGCCACTGGTCGGGCCTTGGGGCCAATGAGCAGTTCTTC
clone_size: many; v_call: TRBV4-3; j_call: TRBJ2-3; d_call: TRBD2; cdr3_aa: CASSQGAGGWTDTQYF; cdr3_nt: TGCGCCAGCAGCCAAGGAGCGGGAGGATGGACAGATACGCAGTATTTT
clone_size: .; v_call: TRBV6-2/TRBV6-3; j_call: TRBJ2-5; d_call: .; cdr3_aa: CASRQQETQYF; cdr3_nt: TGTGCCAGCAGACAGCAAGAGACCCAGTACTTC
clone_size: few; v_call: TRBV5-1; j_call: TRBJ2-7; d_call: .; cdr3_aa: CASSLTGTPEQYF; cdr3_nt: TGCGCCAGCAGCTTAACCGGGACACCGGAGCAGTACTTC
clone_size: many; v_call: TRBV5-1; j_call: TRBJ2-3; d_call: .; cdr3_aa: CASSLRGDATSTDTQYF; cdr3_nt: TGCGCCAGCAGTCTCAGGGGGGACGCCACGAGCACAGATACGCAGTATTTT
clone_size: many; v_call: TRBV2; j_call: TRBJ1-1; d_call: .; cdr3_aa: CASFSRPDLLPGNTEAFF; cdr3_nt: TGTGCCAGCTTCTCGCGCCCAGACCTTCTACCCGGGAACACTGAAGCTTTCTTT
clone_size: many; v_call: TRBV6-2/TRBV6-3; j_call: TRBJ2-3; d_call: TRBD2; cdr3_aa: CASSLRGLAGSGTDTQYF; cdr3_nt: TGTGCCAGCAGTCTCCGAGGACTAGCGGGGTCCGGCACAGATACGCAGTATTTT
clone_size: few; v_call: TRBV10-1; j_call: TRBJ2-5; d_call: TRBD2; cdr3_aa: CASSLAGESQETQYF; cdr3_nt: TGCGCCAGCTCGTTGGCGGGAGAAAGTCAAGAGACCCAGTACTTC
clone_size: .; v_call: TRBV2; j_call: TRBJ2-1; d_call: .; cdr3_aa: CASSEFPGVGSEQFF; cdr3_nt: TGTGCCAGCAGTGAATTTCCAGGGGTAGGGAGTGAGCAGTTCTTC
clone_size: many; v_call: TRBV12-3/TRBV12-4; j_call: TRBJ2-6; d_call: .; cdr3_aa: CASSPDPSSGANVLTF; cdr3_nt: TGTGCCAGCAGTCCAGACCCCAGCTCTGGGGCCAACGTCCTGACTTTC